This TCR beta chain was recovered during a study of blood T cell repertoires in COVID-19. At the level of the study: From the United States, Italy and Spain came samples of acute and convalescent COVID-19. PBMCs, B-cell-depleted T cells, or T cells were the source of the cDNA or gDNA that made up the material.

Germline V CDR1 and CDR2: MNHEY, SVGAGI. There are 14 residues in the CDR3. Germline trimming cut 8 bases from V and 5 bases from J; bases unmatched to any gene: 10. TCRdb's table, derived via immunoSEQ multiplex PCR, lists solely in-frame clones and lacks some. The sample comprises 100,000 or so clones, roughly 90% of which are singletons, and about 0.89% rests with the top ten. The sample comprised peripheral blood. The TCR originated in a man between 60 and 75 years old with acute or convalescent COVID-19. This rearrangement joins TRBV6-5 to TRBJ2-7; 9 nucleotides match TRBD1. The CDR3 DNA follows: TGTGCCAGCGGGACCCTGACAGGGGGAAACGAGCAGTACGTC. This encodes CASGTLTGGNEQYV.